This T cell receptor (beta chain) was retrieved from a study of blood T cell repertoires in COVID-19. Study-wide background: The study drew acute and convalescent COVID-19 samples from the United States, Italy and Spain.

Someone with COVID-19 had been met by exposed participants within 2 weeks before study entry. TCRdb's table, derived via immunoSEQ multiplex PCR, lists solely in-frame clones and lacks some. The sample yields 200,000 to 300,000 clones, around 90% seen once. CDR1 is SGHNT, CDR2 YENEEA, per germline. Trimming shortened V by 5 bases and J by 9 bases, and 14 bases separated the two germline ends. This CDR3 is 14 amino acids long. The chain links TRBV11-3 to TRBJ1-6; a weak D match, TRBD1 (6 bases). Source material: PBMCs or T cells enriched from blood (not recorded which). The sequence came from a man aged 45-60 years who had been exposed to COVID-19. The CDR3 protein is CASSIRGVGSPLHF. The DNA for the CDR3 is TGTGCCAGCAGCATCAGGGGTGTCGGTTCACCCCTCCACTTT.